This entry concerns a single TCR beta chain. Its matching antigen is unknown. CDR3 length equals 13 residues. J gave up 9 bases and V 7 bases, and 9 bases lay outside the gene matches. From germline, CDR1 is MNHEY and CDR2 SMNVEV (reference sequence). The entry originates in a study of cytomegalovirus exposure and HLA in healthy donors. Findings and limits, study-wide: 87-base-pair reads could not separate some V segments, including TRBV6-2 and TRBV6-3. The study put 160 or so TCR beta chains on its list as cytomegalovirus-associated.

PCR amplification relied on 60 Vbeta primers (plus 13 Jbeta primers). Data came from immunoSEQ multiplex PCR; TCRdb stores just in-frame clones and leaves some out. The table shows 200,000 to 250,000 clones, with around 81% occurring only once. The source material was PBMCs. The clonotype comes from a woman aged 55-69 years in good health and CMV-seropositive. This chain connects TRBV27 to TRBJ1-1, with TRBD1 matching over 9 bases. CDR3 sequence reads: CASIPTGGSKAFF. The CDR3 DNA sequence: TGTGCCAGCATTCCTACAGGGGGCTCTAAAGCTTTCTTT.